These T cell receptor beta chains were read from a single sample in a study of regulatory T cells in long-lasting Graves disease. TCRdb reprocessed the multiplex PCR reads with MiXCR, giving one entry per CDR3 protein. This table has 450,000 to 600,000 distinct CDR3 sequences, around 15% appearing once. The sample was also reused in another study, on T cells in Graves' hyperthyroidism and ophthalmopathy.

This sample comprised peripheral blood mononuclear cells (PBMCs), obtained at new diagnosis, from a patient treated with antithyroid drugs. These receptors all come from a man aged 40-49 years with Graves disease. Each CDR3 is given with its conserved first and last residue. The order of the fields is V gene, J gene, CDR3 protein.

v_call: TRBV9
j_call: TRBJ2-7
cdr3_aa: CASSVAGSTYEQYF

v_call: TRBV20-1
j_call: TRBJ2-7
cdr3_aa: CSAMDRDPYEQYF

v_call: TRBV10-3
j_call: TRBJ2-1
cdr3_aa: CAIQTSGPNNEQFF

v_call: TRBV2
j_call: TRBJ1-5
cdr3_aa: CASNRRSEFNSNQPQHF

v_call: TRBV28
j_call: TRBJ1-4
cdr3_aa: CASSYSGREKLFF

v_call: TRBV20-1
j_call: TRBJ1-1
cdr3_aa: CSAREGGAFF

v_call: TRBV6-1
j_call: TRBJ1-1
cdr3_aa: CAVNQARNTEAFF

v_call: TRBV5-1
j_call: TRBJ2-3
cdr3_aa: CASSFGLGAADTQYF

v_call: TRBV6-5
j_call: TRBJ1-2
cdr3_aa: CASSYSMGQQGGYTF

v_call: TRBV28
j_call: TRBJ2-7
cdr3_aa: CASSLLAGGRKYEQYF

v_call: TRBV28
j_call: TRBJ2-1
cdr3_aa: CAGSPTSGRSSYNEQFF

v_call: TRBV27
j_call: TRBJ2-3
cdr3_aa: CASSLTSTGADTQYF

v_call: TRBV2
j_call: TRBJ2-1
cdr3_aa: CASSEGASGRGDEQFF